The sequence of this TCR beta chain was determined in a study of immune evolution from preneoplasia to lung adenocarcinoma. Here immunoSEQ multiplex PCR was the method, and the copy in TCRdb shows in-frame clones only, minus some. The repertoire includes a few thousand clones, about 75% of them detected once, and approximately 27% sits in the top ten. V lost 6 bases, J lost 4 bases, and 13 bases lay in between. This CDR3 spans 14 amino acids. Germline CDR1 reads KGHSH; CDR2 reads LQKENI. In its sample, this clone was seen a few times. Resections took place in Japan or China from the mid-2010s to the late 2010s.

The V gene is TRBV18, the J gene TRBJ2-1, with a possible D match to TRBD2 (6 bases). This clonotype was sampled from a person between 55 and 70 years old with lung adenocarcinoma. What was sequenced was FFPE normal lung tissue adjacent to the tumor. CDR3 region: CASSVPGAYNEQFF. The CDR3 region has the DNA TGTGCCAGCTCCGTGCCGGGAGCTTACAATGAGCAGTTCTTC.